This entry describes one T cell receptor (beta chain). The antigen is undetermined. Previously described methods and listed TCR primers were used for bulk TCR libraries. In TCRdb, the PCR reads were re-called with MiXCR into one record per CDR3 protein. The sample lists some 590,000 distinct CDR3 sequences, 25% occurring once. This entry comes from a study of molecular identifiers for immune sequencing clone quantification. Whole-study findings and limits: Whereas clones above 20 RNA copies held under 1% of naive-cell molecules, they held over 97% of effector molecules.

This CDR3 has 17 residues. CDR1 is SEHNR and CDR2 is FQNEAQ in the germline V gene (reference sequence). J lost 0 bases, V lost 2 bases, and 6 bases had no gene match. The sample taken for sequencing was naive CD8+ T cells from blood, with Jurkat cell RNA spiked in. The subset is: FACS-sorted CD8+CD4-CCR7+CD45RA+ naive T cells. The TCR sequence derives from a human donor in good health. Some libraries in this study had Jurkat cell RNA spiked in. The rearrangement uses TRBV7-9 and TRBJ2-1, with TRBD2 matching over 8 bases. This CDR3 reads CASSLNPGTSSYNEQFF. For the CDR3, the DNA is TGTGCCAGCAGCTTAAACCCCGGGACTAGCTCCTACAATGAGCAGTTCTTC.